This entry features one T cell receptor (beta chain) sequence. Antigen specificity is unknown. These data are taken from a study of radiotherapy plus CTLA-4 blockade in lung cancer. Study-level points and caveats: Best predicting response, reportedly, were early blood T cell clone dynamics, with interferon-beta. Blood TCR clones of tumor origin expanded after radiotherapy plus ipilimumab.

The CDR3 runs 14 residues. The germline V and J ends were trimmed by 5 bases and 0 bases, with 10 bases remaining between them. CDR1 and CDR2 from the germline V gene are SGHNT and YENEEA. Some clones are missing from TCRdb's copy, which holds only in-frame ones; the method was immunoSEQ multiplex PCR. The data contain some 73,000 clones, less than 85% of them singletons. The TCR sequence derives from a human donor with non-small cell lung cancer whose response to radiotherapy plus ipilimumab could not be evaluated. The sequencing used peripheral blood, collected from a patient treated with radiotherapy plus ipilimumab. This sequence joins TRBV11-3 and TRBJ1-1, with TRBD1 as a possible D gene (6 bases). The CDR3 nucleotides are TGTGCCAGCAGCCGGACAGCCCTGAACACTGAAGCTTTCTTT. The encoded protein is CASSRTALNTEAFF.